These 17 T cell receptor beta chains share one sample of origin, sequenced in a study of T-cell memory formation after mild COVID-19. Via MiXCR, TCRdb re-called the 5' RACE reads, giving one row per CDR3 protein. The sample has hundreds of thousands of distinct CDR3 sequences, 20% to 30% seen once. The sequenced sample consisted of PBMCs or a T cell subset sorted from them (not recorded which). The receptors stem from an adult woman who had mild COVID-19 (a few samples of this study predate the infection). Cell type and time point are not known.

This chain connects TRBV20-1 to TRBJ2-1; the match to TRBD2 covers 10 bases. The germline CDR1 and CDR2 sequences are DFQATT and SNEGSKA (reference sequence). Unmatched junction bases numbered 8, after V lost 5 bases and J lost 1 base. This CDR3 region has 16 residues. The CDR3 reads CSAPVASGGSYNEQFF. CDR3 sequence (DNA): TGCAGTGCTCCCGTAGCTAGCGGGGGATCCTACAATGAGCAGTTCTTC.

This clonotype came up a few times. Germline and junction disagree at one end, which may indicate a read error. The chain employs TRBV13 and TRBJ1-1; 8 bases line up with TRBD1. Per germline, CDR1 PRHDT and CDR2 FYEKMQ (reference sequence). There are 15 residues in the CDR3. The CDR3 bases are TGTGCCAGCAGCCCGACAGGGGAATTGAAAACTGAAGCTTTCTTT. Translation: CASSPTGELKTEAFF.

This clonotype was detected a few times. The rearrangement uses TRBV5-1 and TRBJ2-3; tentative D call: TRBD2 (5 bases). Between the trimmed V and J ends, which lost 5 bases and 5 bases, there was a span of 9 bases. CDR3 size: 12 residues. CDR1 is SGHRS and CDR2 is YFSETQ in the germline V gene. CDR3 coding DNA: TGCGCCAGCAGGTTTGCGGGAGATACGCAGTATTTT. This gives the protein CASRFAGDTQYF.

The V gene is TRBV6-2 or TRBV6-3, the J gene TRBJ1-1; D possibly corresponds to TRBD1 (6 bases). Germline V gives CDR1 MNHEY, CDR2 SVGEGT. The CDR3 runs to 14 residues. V was clipped by 6 bases and J by 5 bases, with 16 bases between them. CDR3 nucleotide sequence: TGTGCCAGCAGCCTCACAGGGCGGGGAACTGAAGCTTTCTTT. Translation gives CASSLTGRGTEAFF.

This clonotype was counted between two and nine times. This rearrangement joins TRBV15 to TRBJ2-3; D unclear. Trimming stripped 0 bases from V and 12 bases from J, with 7 bases between. Germline V gene data show CDR1 as LNHNV and CDR2 as YYDKDF (reference sequence). The length of the CDR3 is 11 residues. The CDR3 DNA follows: TGTGCCACCAGCAGAGATTCCCGTCAGTATTTT. Translating gives CATSRDSRQYF.

The chain employs TRBV7-2 and TRBJ2-4; D remains ambiguous. Germline assignment: CDR1 SGHTA and CDR2 FQGNSA. CDR3 size: 14 residues. Trimming took 0 bases from V and 5 from J, leaving 8 bases between them. CDR3 amino acids: CASSLAVGQNIQYF. CDR3 nucleotide sequence: TGTGCCAGCAGCTTAGCAGTAGGACAAAACATTCAGTACTTC.

This sequence joins TRBV29-1 and TRBJ2-7; unclear D gene. The length of the CDR3 is 12 residues. V lost 3 bases and J lost 2, with 8 bases in between. Per germline, CDR1 SQVTM and CDR2 ANQGSEA. The CDR3 DNA is TGCAGCGTTGACAAGGGTACCTACGAGCAGTACTTC. The encoded protein is CSVDKGTYEQYF.

This chain links TRBV12-3 or TRBV12-4 with TRBJ1-1; D is uncertain. V was clipped by 5 bases and J by 7 bases, with 8 bases between them. The CDR3 runs 11 residues. In nucleotides, the CDR3 is TGTGCCAGCAGTCGCTACAGTGAAGCTTTCTTT. Translation: CASSRYSEAFF.

This clonotype was seen a handful of times. The chain links TRBV25-1 to TRBJ2-2; 10 bases are shared with TRBD1. CDR3 size: 16 residues. Germline V CDR1 and CDR2: MGHDK, SYGVNS. The V gene end was trimmed by 4 bases and the J gene end by 0 bases; junction bases not matched to a gene: 2. CDR3 loop: CASSGGQGANTGELFF. CDR3 nucleotides: TGTGCCAGCAGTGGCGGACAGGGGGCGAACACCGGGGAGCTGTTTTTT.

The V gene is TRBV9, the J gene TRBJ2-7; D not resolved. V dropped 0 bases and J dropped 2 bases, with 9 bases sitting between them. Germline V lookup: CDR1 SGDLS, CDR2 YYNGEE. The CDR3 consists of 14 residues. CDR3 in amino acids: CASSVGSDPYEQYF. In DNA, the CDR3 is TGTGCCAGCAGCGTAGGCAGTGACCCCTACGAGCAGTACTTC.

The chain employs TRBV5-4 and TRBJ2-6; the match to TRBD1 covers 7 bases. Germline-derived CDR1 and CDR2 are SGHNT and YYREEE (reference sequence). The CDR3 extends over 16 amino acids. Trimming took 4 bases from V and 0 from J; bases not matched to a gene: 4. CDR3 sequence (DNA): TGTGCCAGCAGCCCGGGACAGAACTCTGGGGCCAACGTCCTGACTTTC. Translating gives CASSPGQNSGANVLTF.

V usage is TRBV5-1 and J usage is TRBJ2-3, with D unresolved. The germline gives CDR1 SGHRS, CDR2 YFSETQ. V dropped 2 bases and J dropped 0 bases, with 7 bases sitting between them. The CDR3 is made up of 14 amino acids. CDR3 sequence (DNA): TGCGCCAGCAGCTTCCGGAGTAGCACAGATACGCAGTATTTT. Translation gives CASSFRSSTDTQYF.

This clonotype was recorded a few times. The V call is TRBV4-1, the J call TRBJ1-5; unclear D gene. V gave up 5 bases and J gave up 4 bases, with 12 bases separating them. The germline V gene encodes CDR1 MGHRA and CDR2 YSYEKL. There are 14 residues in the CDR3. The CDR3 sequence: CASSASVGNQPQHF. The CDR3 nucleotides read TGCGCCAGCAGCGCCTCGGTGGGAAATCAGCCCCAGCATTTT.

This clonotype was seen a few times. This sequence joins TRBV11-3 and TRBJ2-1; no firm D call. CDR1 SGHNT and CDR2 YENEEA come from the germline V gene. V lost 5 bases, J lost 9 bases, and 17 bases lay in between. The CDR3 sequence is 14 residues long. The CDR3 DNA follows: TGTGCCAGCAGCAACACTTTCGCCCTAGTTGAGCAGTTCTTC. It codes for CASSNTFALVEQFF.

This clonotype was recorded at least ten times. V and J are TRBV4-1 and TRBJ2-1; D gene unclear. Germline values: CDR1 MGHRA, CDR2 YSYEKL. Trimming pared 0 bases from V and 2 bases from J, leaving 8 bases between. This CDR3 is 15 amino acids long. The CDR3 protein is CASSQEVGTYNEQFF. The CDR3 region has the DNA TGCGCCAGCAGCCAAGAGGTGGGAACCTACAATGAGCAGTTCTTC.

This clonotype was counted a few times. CDR3 sequence reads: CSARRAVNQPQHF. CDR3 coding DNA: TGCAGTGCAAGGAGGGCAGTCAATCAGCCCCAGCATTTT. The chain joins TRBV20-1 to TRBJ1-5; D is unclear. Germline values: CDR1 DFQATT, CDR2 SNEGSKA (reference sequence). V was clipped by 6 bases and J by 3 bases, with 12 bases between them. This CDR3 has 13 amino acids.

The chain links TRBV5-1 to TRBJ2-2; D gene unclear. The germline V gene has CDR1 SGHRS and CDR2 YFSETQ. The CDR3 extends over 13 amino acids. Deletions cut 1 base from V and 6 bases from J, with 7 bases between. The CDR3 region has the DNA TGCGCCAGCAGCTTGTCAGAGGCCGGGGAGCTGTTTTTT. Its protein product is CASSLSEAGELFF.